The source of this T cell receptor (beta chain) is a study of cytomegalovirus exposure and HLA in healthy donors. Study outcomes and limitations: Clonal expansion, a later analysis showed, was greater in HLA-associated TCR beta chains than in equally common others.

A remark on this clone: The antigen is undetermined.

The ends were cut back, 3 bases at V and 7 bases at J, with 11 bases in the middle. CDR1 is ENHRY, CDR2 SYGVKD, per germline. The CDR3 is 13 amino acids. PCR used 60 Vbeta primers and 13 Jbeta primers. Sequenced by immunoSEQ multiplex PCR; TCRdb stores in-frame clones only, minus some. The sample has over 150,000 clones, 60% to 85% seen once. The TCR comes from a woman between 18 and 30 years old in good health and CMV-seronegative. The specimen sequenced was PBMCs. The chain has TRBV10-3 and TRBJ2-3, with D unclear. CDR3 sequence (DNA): TGTGCCATCAGTGATTTCTCCGGGTATACGCAGTATTTT. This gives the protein CAISDFSGYTQYF.